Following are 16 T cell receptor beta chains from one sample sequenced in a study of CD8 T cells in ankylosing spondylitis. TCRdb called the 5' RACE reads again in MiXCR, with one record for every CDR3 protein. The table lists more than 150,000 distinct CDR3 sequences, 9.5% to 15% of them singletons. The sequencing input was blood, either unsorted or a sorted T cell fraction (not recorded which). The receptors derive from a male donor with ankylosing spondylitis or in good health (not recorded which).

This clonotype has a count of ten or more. The CDR3 nucleotides are TGTGCCAGCACCCCACAAGGAGTGAACACTGAAGCTTTCTTT. Residues: CASTPQGVNTEAFF. The rearrangement links TRBV12-3 or TRBV12-4 to TRBJ1-1, with D uncertain. This CDR3 comprises 14 residues. Trimming pared 7 bases from V and 0 bases from J, leaving 12 bases between.

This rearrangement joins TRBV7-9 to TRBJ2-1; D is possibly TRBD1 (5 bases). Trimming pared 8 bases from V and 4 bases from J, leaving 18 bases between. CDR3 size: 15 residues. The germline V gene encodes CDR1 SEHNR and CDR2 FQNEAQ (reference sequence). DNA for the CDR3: TGTGCCAGCGGATGGGGCAGTCTCATTTACAATGAGCAGTTCTTC. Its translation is CASGWGSLIYNEQFF.

The CDR3 sequence: CASSIEEERASSYEQYF. In nucleotides, the CDR3 is TGTGCCAGTAGTATAGAGGAGGAGCGGGCCTCCTCCTACGAGCAGTACTTC. The chain joins TRBV19 to TRBJ2-7; a weak D match, TRBD2 (6 bases). V lost 0 bases and J 0 bases, leaving 15 bases between the germline ends. CDR1 is LNHDA, CDR2 SQIVND, per germline (reference sequence). This CDR3 is 17 amino acids long.

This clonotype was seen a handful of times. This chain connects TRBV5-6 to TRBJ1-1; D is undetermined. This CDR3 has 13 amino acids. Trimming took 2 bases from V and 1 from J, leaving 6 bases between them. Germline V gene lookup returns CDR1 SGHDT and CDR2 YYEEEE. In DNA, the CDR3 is TGTGCCAGCAGCTTTTTTTCGAACACTGAAGCTTTCTTT. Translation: CASSFFSNTEAFF. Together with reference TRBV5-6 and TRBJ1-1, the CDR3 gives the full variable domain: DAGVTQSPTHLIKTRGQQVTLRCSPKSGHDTVSWYQQALGQGPQFIFQYYEEEERQRGNFPDRFSGHQFPNYSSELNVNALLLGDSALYLCASSFFSNTEAFFGQGTRLTVV.

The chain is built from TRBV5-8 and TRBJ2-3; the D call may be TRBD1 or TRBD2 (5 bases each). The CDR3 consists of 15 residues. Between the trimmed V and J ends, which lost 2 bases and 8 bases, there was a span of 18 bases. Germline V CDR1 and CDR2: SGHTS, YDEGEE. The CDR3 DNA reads TGTGCCAGCAGCTTTCATGTGGGGGTGAAGAGTACGCAGTATTTT. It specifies CASSFHVGVKSTQYF.

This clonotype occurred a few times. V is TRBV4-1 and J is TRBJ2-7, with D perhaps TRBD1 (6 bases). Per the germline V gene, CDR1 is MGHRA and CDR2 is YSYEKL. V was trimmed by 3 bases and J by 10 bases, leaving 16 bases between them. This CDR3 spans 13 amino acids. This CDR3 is CASSQTKGQNQYF. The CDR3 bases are TGCGCCAGCAGCCAGACTAAAGGACAGAACCAGTACTTC.

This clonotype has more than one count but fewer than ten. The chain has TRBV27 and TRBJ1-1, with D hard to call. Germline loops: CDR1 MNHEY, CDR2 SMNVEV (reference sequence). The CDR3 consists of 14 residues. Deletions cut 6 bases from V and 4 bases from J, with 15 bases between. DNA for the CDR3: TGTGCCAGCAGCATCTCCTCGGTAAGCACTGAAGCTTTCTTT. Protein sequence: CASSISSVSTEAFF.

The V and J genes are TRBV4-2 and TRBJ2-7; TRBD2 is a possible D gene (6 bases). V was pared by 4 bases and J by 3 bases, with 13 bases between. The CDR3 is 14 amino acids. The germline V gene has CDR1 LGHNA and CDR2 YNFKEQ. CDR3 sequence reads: CASSPGLGGYEQYF. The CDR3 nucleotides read TGTGCCAGCAGCCCCGGCCTCGGGGGCTACGAGCAGTACTTC.

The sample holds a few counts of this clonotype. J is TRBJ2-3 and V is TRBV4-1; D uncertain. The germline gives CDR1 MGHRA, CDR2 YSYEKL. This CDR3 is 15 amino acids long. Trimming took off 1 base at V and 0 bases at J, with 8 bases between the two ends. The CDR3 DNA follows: TGCGCCAGCAGCCAAGTCCGGTCTAGCACAGATACGCAGTATTTT. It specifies CASSQVRSSTDTQYF.

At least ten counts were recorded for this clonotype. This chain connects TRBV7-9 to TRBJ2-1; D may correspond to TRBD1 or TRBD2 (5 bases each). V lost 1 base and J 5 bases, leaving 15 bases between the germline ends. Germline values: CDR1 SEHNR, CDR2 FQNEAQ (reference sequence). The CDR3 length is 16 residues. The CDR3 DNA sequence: TGTGCCAGCAGCTTAGGAGGGGCGGTCTTCGACAATGAGCAGTTCTTC. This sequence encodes CASSLGGAVFDNEQFF.

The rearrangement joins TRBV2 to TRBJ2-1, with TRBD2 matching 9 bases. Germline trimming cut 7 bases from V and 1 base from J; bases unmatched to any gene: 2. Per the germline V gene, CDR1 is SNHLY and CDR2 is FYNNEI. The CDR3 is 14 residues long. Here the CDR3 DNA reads TGTGCCAGCATCCTAGCGGGGTCCTACAATGAGCAGTTCTTC. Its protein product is CASILAGSYNEQFF. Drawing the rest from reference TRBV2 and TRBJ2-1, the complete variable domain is EPEVTQTPSHQVTQMGQEVILRCVPISNHLYFYWYRQILGQKVEFLVSFYNNEISEKSEIFDDQFSVERPDGSNFTLKIRSTKLEDSAMYFCASILAGSYNEQFFGPGTRLTVL.

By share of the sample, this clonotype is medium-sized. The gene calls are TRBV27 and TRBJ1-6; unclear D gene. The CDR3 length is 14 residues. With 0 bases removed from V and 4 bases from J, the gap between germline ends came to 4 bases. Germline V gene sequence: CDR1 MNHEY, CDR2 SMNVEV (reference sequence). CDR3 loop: CASSLSGYNSPLHF. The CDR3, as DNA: TGTGCCAGCAGTTTATCAGGGTATAATTCACCCCTCCACTTT.

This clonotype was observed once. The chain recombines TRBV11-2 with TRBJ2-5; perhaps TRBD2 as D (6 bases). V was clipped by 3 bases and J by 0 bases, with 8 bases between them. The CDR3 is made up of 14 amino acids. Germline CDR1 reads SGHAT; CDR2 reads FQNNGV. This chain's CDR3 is CASSFKRDQETQYF. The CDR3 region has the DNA TGTGCCAGCAGCTTCAAGCGGGACCAAGAGACCCAGTACTTC.

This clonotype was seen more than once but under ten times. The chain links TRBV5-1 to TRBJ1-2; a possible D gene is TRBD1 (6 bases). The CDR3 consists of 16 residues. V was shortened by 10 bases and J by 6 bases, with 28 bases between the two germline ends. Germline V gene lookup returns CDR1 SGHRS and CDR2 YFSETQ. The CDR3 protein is CARPTGRTEGGHGYTF. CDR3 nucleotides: TGCGCCCGTCCCACGGGGAGGACAGAAGGAGGGCATGGCTACACCTTC.

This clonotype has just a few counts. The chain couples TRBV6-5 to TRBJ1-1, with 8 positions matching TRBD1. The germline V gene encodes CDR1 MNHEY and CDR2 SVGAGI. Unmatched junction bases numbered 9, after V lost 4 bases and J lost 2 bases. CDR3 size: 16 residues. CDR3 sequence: CASSFSDRGENTEAFF. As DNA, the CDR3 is TGTGCCAGCAGTTTTTCAGACAGGGGCGAAAACACTGAAGCTTTCTTT.

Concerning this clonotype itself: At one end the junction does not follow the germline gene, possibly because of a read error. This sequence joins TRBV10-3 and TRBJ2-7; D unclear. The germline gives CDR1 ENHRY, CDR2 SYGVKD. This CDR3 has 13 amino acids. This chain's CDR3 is CAISGVGSFEQYF. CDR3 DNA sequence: TGTGCCATCAGTGGGGTGGGTTCCTTCGAGCAGTACTTC.